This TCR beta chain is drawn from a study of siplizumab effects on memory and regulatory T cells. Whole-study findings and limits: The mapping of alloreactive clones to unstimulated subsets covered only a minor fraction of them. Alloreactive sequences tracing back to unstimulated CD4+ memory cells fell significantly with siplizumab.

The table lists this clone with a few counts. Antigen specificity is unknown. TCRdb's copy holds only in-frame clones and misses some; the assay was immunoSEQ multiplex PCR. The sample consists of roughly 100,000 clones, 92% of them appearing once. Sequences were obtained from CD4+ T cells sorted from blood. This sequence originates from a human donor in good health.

The CDR3, as DNA: TGTGCCAGCAGACCAACCTCGGGACTAGAGACCCAGTACTTC. This encodes CASRPTSGLETQYF. This chain connects TRBV6-5 to TRBJ2-5; maybe TRBD2 (6 bases). V was pared by 6 bases and J by 4 bases, with 15 bases between. Germline V gene sequence: CDR1 MNHEY, CDR2 SVGAGI. The CDR3 covers 14 residues.